This T cell receptor (beta chain) is drawn from a study of regulatory T cells in long-lasting Graves disease. Points from the study as a whole: Public clonotype sharing was higher in persistent than newly diagnosed patients.

Libraries of TCR beta came from iRepertoire HTBI primers plus Arm-PCR of CDR3 regions. TCRdb re-analysed the multiplex PCR reads in MiXCR, keeping a single row per CDR3 protein. The repertoire holds fewer than 550,000 distinct CDR3 sequences, with approximately 21% as singletons. Trimming took off 3 bases at V and 0 bases at J, with 3 bases between the two ends. The CDR3 sequence is 14 residues long. Germline V gives CDR1 ENHRY, CDR2 SYGVKD. The time point was: persistent/refractory GD, antithyroid drugs over 5 years with positive TRAb. PBMCs were the source of the RNA used for TCR sequencing. This clonotype has ten or more counts. Antigen: not known.

Material: peripheral blood mononuclear cells (PBMCs), obtained when the disease was refractory, from a patient treated with antithyroid drugs. The rearrangement uses TRBV10-3 and TRBJ1-6; D gene uncertain. The receptor comes from a female donor with Graves disease. The CDR3 here is CAISENSYNSPLHF. In DNA form, the CDR3 reads TGTGCCATCAGTGAAAACTCCTATAATTCACCCCTCCACTTT.